This T cell receptor (beta chain) was found in a study of molecular identifiers for immune sequencing clone quantification. The study, taken as a whole, reports: Clones that had above 20 RNA copies took up over 99% of effector molecules but under 1% in naive cells.

TCRdb called the PCR reads again in MiXCR, with one record for every CDR3 protein. Among some 100,000 distinct CDR3 sequences listed, roughly 38% were seen once. This clonotype was recorded many times. What it recognizes is unknown. This CDR3 region has 13 residues. Trimming left V 5 bases short and J 1 base short, with 8 bases between. CDR1 SNHLY and CDR2 FYNNEI come from the germline V gene. Naive CD8 T cells were picked out by sorting for CD8+CD4-CCR7+CD45RA+. The V gene is TRBV2, the J gene TRBJ1-1, with a weak D call TRBD1 (5 bases). The sequence derives from a human donor in good health. Some libraries in this study had Jurkat cell RNA spiked in. Sequences were obtained from naive CD8+ T cells from blood, with Jurkat cell RNA spiked in. The sample's subset: FACS-sorted CD8+CD4-CCR7+CD45RA+ naive T cells. The CDR3 DNA follows: TGTGCCAGCAGTCAGGGTTCGAACACTGAAGCTTTCTTT. Its protein is CASSQGSNTEAFF.